What follows are 21 T cell receptor beta chains derived from one specimen sequenced in a study of OX40 agonist ivuxolimab in advanced cancers. Some clones are missing from TCRdb's copy, which holds only in-frame ones; the method was immunoSEQ multiplex PCR. Found here are roughly 25,000 clones, approximately 80% of them singletons; the top ten hold about 2%. The sequenced sample was CD4+ or CD8+ T cells sorted from blood, obtained in a trial of the OX40 agonist ivuxolimab. All receptors come from an adult with an advanced solid tumor such as melanoma, head and neck, liver or kidney cancer.

This chain connects TRBV28 to TRBJ1-4; D remains ambiguous. The CDR3 consists of 14 residues. CDR1 and CDR2 (germline): MDHEN, SYDVKM. V dropped 6 bases and J dropped 8 bases, with 16 bases sitting between them. CDR3 sequence: CASSPQPRFEKLFF. The DNA for the CDR3 is TGTGCCAGCAGCCCCCAGCCACGCTTCGAAAAACTGTTTTTT. The whole variable domain, filled in from reference TRBV28 and TRBJ1-4, reads DVKVTQSSRYLVKRTGEKVFLECVQDMDHENMFWYRQDPGLGLRLIYFSYDVKMKEKGDIPEGYSVSREKKERFSLILESASTNQTSMYLCASSPQPRFEKLFFGSGTQLSVL.

The chain is built from TRBV5-6 and TRBJ1-1; D is uncertain. V lost 4 bases and J lost 5, with 15 bases in between. The CDR3 runs to 14 residues. Germline values: CDR1 SGHDT, CDR2 YYEEEE. In DNA, the CDR3 is TGTGCCAGCAGCGCTGGACGGATAAGGACTGAAGCTTTCTTT. This codes for CASSAGRIRTEAFF.

This chain links TRBV30 with TRBJ2-7; maybe TRBD1 (5 bases). Germline lookup yields CDR1 GTSNPN and CDR2 SVGIG (reference sequence). The CDR3 has 14 residues. V shed 0 bases and J shed 5 bases, with 14 bases lying between them. The CDR3 sequence is CAWSVQQGKHEQYF. The DNA for the CDR3 is TGTGCCTGGAGTGTACAGCAGGGCAAGCACGAGCAGTACTTC. Complete variable domain (other parts from reference TRBV30 and TRBJ2-7): SQTIHQWPATLVQPVGSPLSLECTVEGTSNPNLYWYRQAAGRGLQLLFYSVGIGQISSEVPQNLSASRPQDRQFILSSKKLLLSDSGFYLCAWSVQQGKHEQYFGPGTRLTVT.

This chain links TRBV10-3 with TRBJ1-5, with 8 bases that match TRBD1. V lost 5 bases to trimming and J lost 5 bases; unmatched junction nucleotides: 2. Germline-derived CDR1 and CDR2 are ENHRY and SYGVKD. This CDR3 spans 13 amino acids. In DNA form, the CDR3 reads TGTGCCATCAGTATGACAGGGGATCAGCCCCAGCATTTT. This codes for CAISMTGDQPQHF.

This chain joins TRBV11-3 and TRBJ2-2, with 11 bases fitting TRBD2. Germline V gene data show CDR1 as SGHNT and CDR2 as YENEEA. Trimming took 2 bases from V and 2 from J; bases not matched to a gene: 1. CDR3 length: 16 residues. CDR3 protein: CASSLTSGSNTGELFF. In nucleotides, the CDR3 is TGTGCCAGCAGCTTAACTAGCGGGAGTAACACCGGGGAGCTGTTTTTT.

The chain couples TRBV7-2 to TRBJ2-7; D is tentatively TRBD1 or TRBD2 (5 bases each). Germline V gene data show CDR1 as SGHTA and CDR2 as FQGNSA. The CDR3 sequence is 15 residues long. Trimming shortened V by 5 bases and J by 6 bases, and 20 bases separated the two germline ends. CDR3 protein: CASSRGTPLGVEQYF. DNA for the CDR3: TGTGCCAGCAGCCGAGGTACTCCTTTGGGGGTCGAGCAGTACTTC. Supplemented by reference TRBV7-2 and TRBJ2-7, the full variable domain reads GAGVSQSPSNKVTEKGKDVELRCDPISGHTALYWYRQSLGQGLEFLIYFQGNSAPDKSGLPSDRFSAERTGGSVSTLTIQRTQQEDSAVYLCASSRGTPLGVEQYFGPGTRLTVT.

V usage is TRBV4-1 and J usage is TRBJ2-3, with TRBD2 matching over 13 bases. Per the germline V gene, CDR1 is MGHRA and CDR2 is YSYEKL. This CDR3 comprises 18 residues. J was trimmed by 4 bases and V by 4 bases; bases with no gene match: 11. CDR3 DNA: TGCGCCAGCAGCCCCGGACTAGCGGGAGTAAGGAGCGCAGATACGCAGTATTTT. Translated, it gives CASSPGLAGVRSADTQYF.

The chain joins TRBV7-9 to TRBJ2-7; weak D call: TRBD1 (6 bases). This CDR3 has 15 residues. With 1 base removed from V and 2 bases from J, the gap between germline ends came to 12 bases. Germline CDR1 is SEHNR and CDR2 is FQNEAQ (reference sequence). CDR3 sequence reads: CASSLVWDKTYEQYF. The CDR3 DNA sequence: TGTGCCAGCAGCTTAGTGTGGGACAAGACCTACGAGCAGTACTTC.

This clone was observed a few times. The chain uses TRBV7-2 and TRBJ1-1, with D possibly TRBD1 on 6 matching bases. CDR3 length: 15 residues. The V gene lost 4 bases and the J gene lost 5 bases, with 17 bases spanning the gap. Germline V gene data show CDR1 as SGHTA and CDR2 as FQGNSA. The CDR3 DNA is TGTGCCAGCAGCTCGGGAGGGGGTGTATCAACTGAAGCTTTCTTT. This encodes CASSSGGGVSTEAFF.

The gene calls are TRBV5-1 and TRBJ2-2; a possible D gene is TRBD1 (5 bases). This CDR3 region has 15 residues. Trimming took off 0 bases at V and 0 bases at J, with 6 bases between the two ends. The germline gives CDR1 SGHRS, CDR2 YFSETQ. The CDR3 region has the DNA TGCGCCAGCAGCTTGGCACAGGCGAACACCGGGGAGCTGTTTTTT. Translation: CASSLAQANTGELFF.

The CDR3 spells CASSLLTKWAQNTEAFF. In nucleotides, the CDR3 is TGTGCCAGCAGCTTGTTGACGAAGTGGGCTCAGAACACTGAAGCTTTCTTT. This rearrangement joins TRBV5-5 to TRBJ1-1, with D uncertain. This CDR3 comprises 17 residues. The ends were cut back, 1 base at V and 1 base at J, with 17 bases in the middle. Germline V gene sequence: CDR1 SGHKS, CDR2 YYEKEE (reference sequence). Based on the CDR3 plus reference TRBV5-5 and TRBJ1-1, the full variable domain is DAGVTQSPTHLIKTRGQQVTLRCSPISGHKSVSWYQQVLGQGPQFIFQYYEKEERGRGNFPDRFSARQFPNYSSELNVNALLLGDSALYLCASSLLTKWAQNTEAFFGQGTRLTVV.

The rearrangement joins TRBV20-1 to TRBJ2-5; no clear D. Trimming shortened V by 6 bases and J by 7 bases, and 12 bases separated the two germline ends. This CDR3 is built from 11 residues. Germline V CDR1 and CDR2: DFQATT, SNEGSKA (reference sequence). CDR3 nucleotide sequence: TGCAGTGCCCCCATAATCGGGACCCAGTACTTC. Translating it yields CSAPIIGTQYF.

This chain joins TRBV7-2 and TRBJ2-3, with 12 bases matching TRBD2. V dropped 0 bases and J dropped 2; count of bases not matched to a gene: 6. Germline V gene data show CDR1 as SGHTA and CDR2 as FQGNSA. The CDR3 runs 18 residues. This CDR3 reads CASSLALLAGGFTDTQYF. CDR3 nucleotide sequence: TGTGCCAGCAGCTTAGCCCTTCTAGCGGGGGGGTTCACAGATACGCAGTATTTT.

This chain links TRBV28 with TRBJ1-2; TRBD1 is a possible D gene (6 bases). The length of the CDR3 is 12 residues. Germline values: CDR1 MDHEN, CDR2 SYDVKM. V lost 8 bases to trimming and J lost 5 bases, with 12 bases between them. The CDR3 region is CASAGQVYGYTF. The CDR3 DNA is TGTGCCAGCGCGGGACAAGTTTATGGCTACACCTTC.

This clone has just a few counts. The genes are TRBV29-1 and TRBJ1-2; perhaps TRBD1 as D (5 bases). This CDR3 contains 13 residues. The V gene's germline CDR1 is SQVTM and CDR2 ANQGSEA. Deletions cut 6 bases from V and 0 bases from J, with 11 bases between. The CDR3 DNA is TGCAGCGTGGACGGGGCGACTAACTATGGCTACACCTTC. This codes for CSVDGATNYGYTF.

This rearrangement joins TRBV5-5 to TRBJ1-5; D unclear. The ends were cut back, 5 bases at V and 0 bases at J, with 9 bases in the middle. This CDR3 has 14 residues. CDR1 is SGHKS, CDR2 YYEKEE, per germline (reference sequence). In nucleotides, the CDR3 is TGTGCCAGCAGTTCCGGGAATAGCAATCAGCCCCAGCATTTT. Protein sequence: CASSSGNSNQPQHF.

CDR3 nucleotide sequence: TGTGCCAGCAGCCGCCCCGGGACACCAAGGTTCTTC. It specifies CASSRPGTPRFF. The V and J genes are TRBV27 and TRBJ2-1, with TRBD1 as a possible D gene (6 bases). CDR3 length: 12 residues. Trimming shortened V by 6 bases and J by 15 bases, and 18 bases separated the two germline ends. Germline CDR1 MNHEY, CDR2 SMNVEV (reference sequence).

V is TRBV30 and J is TRBJ1-3; no clear D. V lost 3 bases and J lost 4, with 10 bases in between. This CDR3 spans 13 amino acids. Germline-derived CDR1 and CDR2 are GTSNPN and SVGIG (reference sequence). CDR3 residues: CAWRAAVGNTIYF. CDR3 nucleotides: TGTGCCTGGAGGGCAGCAGTAGGAAACACCATATATTTT.

The table lists this clone with a few counts. The J gene is TRBJ2-2, the V gene TRBV7-3, with 11 bases matching TRBD2. From germline, CDR1 is SGHTA and CDR2 FQGTGA. The ends lost 4 bases at V and 5 bases at J; junction bases unmatched: 6. The CDR3 has 16 amino acids. CDR3: CASSSRLAGKTGELFF. Written as DNA, the CDR3 is TGTGCCAGCAGCTCACGACTAGCGGGAAAAACCGGGGAGCTGTTTTTT.

The genes are TRBV30 and TRBJ1-5, with D unresolved. The CDR3 length is 14 residues. Germline lookup yields CDR1 GTSNPN and CDR2 SVGIG (reference sequence). Trimming took off 3 bases at V and 3 bases at J, with 12 bases between the two ends. In DNA, the CDR3 is TGTGCCTGGAGCCCGGACGTACTCAATCAGCCCCAGCATTTT. Amino acids: CAWSPDVLNQPQHF.

This chain links TRBV28 with TRBJ2-7; 7 bases line up with TRBD2. J was trimmed by 3 bases and V by 4 bases; bases with no gene match: 9. The germline V gene encodes CDR1 MDHEN and CDR2 SYDVKM. CDR3 length: 15 amino acids. CDR3 sequence (DNA): TGTGCCAGCAGTTCCCCCGGGACTACAAACTACGAGCAGTACTTC. It is translated as CASSSPGTTNYEQYF.